This T cell receptor beta chain was recovered during a study of blood T cell repertoires in COVID-19. Turning to the study itself: In each case, the material was cDNA or gDNA derived from T cells, B-cell-depleted T cells, or PBMCs.

Comments on this clone: Its ends do not fully match the called genes, so a read error is possible.

Per the authors' pipeline: Estimates of nucleated cell counts were drawn from the amplification of reference gene primers. The assay was immunoSEQ multiplex PCR, and TCRdb's table has in-frame clones only and misses some. V and J calls and clone size are given by that table; D and trimming were obtained from the DNA. The sample has 180,000 or so clones, roughly nine tenths seen once; the top ten hold more than 0.75%. There are 15 residues in the CDR3. Germline assignment: CDR1 LGHDT and CDR2 YNNKEL (reference sequence). This sequence was found in a man aged 18 to 30 with acute or convalescent COVID-19. This rearrangement joins TRBV3-1 (or the pseudogene TRBV3-2) to TRBJ1-5; TRBD1 agrees at 8 bases. Sequenced material: peripheral blood. The CDR3 DNA reads as TGTGCCAGCAGCCCCCAGGCAGGGGGCAAACAGCCCCAGCATTTT. Its protein is CASSPQAGGKQPQHF.